The 14 T cell receptor beta chains below all came from one sample that was sequenced in a study of T-cell reconstitution after alpha-beta-depleted transplantation in children. Molecular barcoding with unique molecular identifiers was used for the TCRbeta library. From the PCR reads, TCRdb called clonotypes with MiXCR, one entry per CDR3 protein. Here the sample spans hundreds of thousands of distinct CDR3 sequences, about 30% being singletons. Sequencing used PBMCs from the stem cell graft donor, obtained from the stem cell graft. The receptors here all came from a human donor who donated a stem cell graft to a child with aplastic anemia.

The V and J genes are TRBV20-1 and TRBJ1-6; possibly TRBD1 for D (5 bases). Trimming removed 6 bases at V and 7 bases at J, with 10 bases between. The germline V gene encodes CDR1 DFQATT and CDR2 SNEGSKA (reference sequence). There are 12 residues in the CDR3. This chain's CDR3 is CSARVWNSPLHF. In DNA form, the CDR3 reads TGCAGTGCCAGGGTTTGGAATTCACCCCTCCACTTT.

J is TRBJ2-7 and V is TRBV5-6; 9 positions match TRBD1. Trimming at V came to 1 base and at J to 3 bases, leaving 2 bases not matched to a gene. Germline loops: CDR1 SGHDT, CDR2 YYEEEE. The CDR3 runs 14 residues. The CDR3 sequence: CASSLWDRDYEQYV. The CDR3 nucleotides read TGTGCCAGCAGCTTGTGGGACAGGGACTACGAGCAGTACGTC.

The CDR3 here is CASSFTSLAGELFF. The DNA for the CDR3 is TGTGCCAGCAGTTTCACTAGCCTGGCCGGGGAGCTGTTTTTT. The chain combines TRBV12-3 or TRBV12-4 with TRBJ2-2; perhaps TRBD2 as D (6 bases). This CDR3 has 14 residues. V was cut by 3 bases and J by 6 bases, with 11 bases left in between.

This clonotype turned up a few times. This chain uses TRBV6-1 with TRBJ1-5, with 12 bases fitting TRBD1. V gave up 5 bases and J gave up 5 bases; unmatched junction bases: 7. Germline V lookup: CDR1 MNHNS, CDR2 SASEGT. The CDR3 loop spans 16 amino acids. The CDR3 DNA reads TGTGCCAGCAGTCTAGTGGGACAGGGGGCGTATCAGCCCCAGCATTTT. This gives the protein CASSLVGQGAYQPQHF.

The V and J genes are TRBV7-2 and TRBJ1-2; 7 bases fit TRBD1. With V trimmed by 1 base and J by 2 bases, 4 bases remained unmatched. The CDR3 covers 15 residues. Per the germline V gene, CDR1 is SGHTA and CDR2 is FQGNSA. The CDR3 protein is CASSLGMGQNYGYTF. In nucleotides, the CDR3 is TGTGCCAGCAGCTTAGGAATGGGACAGAACTATGGCTACACCTTC.

This clonotype was seen a few times. This chain joins TRBV25-1 and TRBJ2-1, with 8 nucleotides matching TRBD2. J lost 5 bases, V lost 5 bases, and 5 bases had no gene match. Per the germline V gene, CDR1 is MGHDK and CDR2 is SYGVNS. The CDR3 runs to 14 residues. The CDR3 is CASSRPGGNNEQFF. In DNA form, the CDR3 reads TGTGCCAGCAGTAGGCCGGGAGGGAACAATGAGCAGTTCTTC.

V is TRBV9 and J is TRBJ2-7, with TRBD2 matching 10 bases. V was pared by 4 bases and J by 4 bases, with 5 bases of the junction left unmatched. The CDR3 is 14 amino acids. CDR1 is SGDLS, CDR2 YYNGEE, per germline. For the CDR3, the DNA is TGTGCCAGCAGCCCCTGGACTAGCGGATACGAGCAGTACTTC. Amino acids: CASSPWTSGYEQYF.

This clonotype showed up just a few times. This sequence joins TRBV20-1 and TRBJ2-1, with unresolved D. Trimming removed 6 bases from V and 0 bases from J, with 15 bases in between. Germline assignment: CDR1 DFQATT and CDR2 SNEGSKA (reference sequence). CDR3 length: 15 residues. CDR3 nucleotides: TGCAGTGCCTTCCCCCCCCTGGGCTCCTACAATGAGCAGTTCTTC. It codes for CSAFPPLGSYNEQFF.

In its sample, this clonotype was seen a few times. CDR3 in amino acids: CASSAGAGVINQPQHF. CDR3 DNA sequence: TGTGCCAGCAGCGCCGGCGCAGGGGTAATCAATCAGCCCCAGCATTTT. The chain recombines TRBV5-6 with TRBJ1-5, with D possibly TRBD1 on 6 matching bases. Germline CDR1 and CDR2: SGHDT and YYEEEE. V lost 4 bases, J lost 3 bases, and 17 bases lay in between. The CDR3 totals 16 residues.

This clonotype was recorded a few times. J is TRBJ2-5 and V is TRBV18; 7 bases agree with TRBD1. V was pared by 3 bases and J by 2 bases, with 21 bases of the junction left unmatched. This CDR3 comprises 20 residues. Germline V gene data show CDR1 as KGHSH and CDR2 as LQKENI. For the CDR3, the DNA is TGTGCCAGCTCACCGACTGACTCAACGAAGGACAGGCGCGAACAAGAGACCCAGTACTTC. Translating it yields CASSPTDSTKDRREQETQYF.

This clonotype was seen a few times. V gene TRBV20-1 combines with J gene TRBJ2-3, with D hard to call. This CDR3 contains 17 residues. Trimming shortened V by 0 bases and J by 1 base, and 17 bases separated the two germline ends. The germline gives CDR1 DFQATT, CDR2 SNEGSKA (reference sequence). The CDR3 DNA reads TGCAGTGCTAGAGATACATTAAGTCCCACCGGCACAGATACGCAGTATTTT. Protein product: CSARDTLSPTGTDTQYF.

This clonotype has more than one count but fewer than ten. The chain carries TRBV6-2 or TRBV6-3 and TRBJ2-2; maybe TRBD1 (7 bases). Germline V gene data show CDR1 as MNHEY and CDR2 as SVGEGT. The V gene lost 5 bases and the J gene lost 3 bases, with 10 bases spanning the gap. The CDR3 covers 14 residues. CDR3 nucleotides: TGTGCCAGCAGTACAGGGGAGGACACCGGGGAGCTGTTTTTT. Translating it yields CASSTGEDTGELFF.

This clonotype was counted between two and nine times. The chain carries TRBV6-5 and TRBJ2-1, with 9 nucleotides matching TRBD2. The CDR3 has 14 amino acids. Unmatched junction bases numbered 2, after V lost 6 bases and J lost 2 bases. Germline CDR1 and CDR2: MNHEY and SVGAGI. The CDR3 reads CASSGLATYNEQFF. The CDR3 DNA reads as TGTGCCAGCAGCGGACTAGCGACCTACAATGAGCAGTTCTTC.

The chain is built from TRBV5-5 and TRBJ2-5, with 9 bases lining up with TRBD1. CDR3 length: 15 residues. After removal of 1 base from V and 4 bases from J, the junction contained 5 bases not matched to a gene. Germline V gives CDR1 SGHKS, CDR2 YYEKEE (reference sequence). In nucleotides, the CDR3 is TGTGCCAGCAGCTTGCCGACAGGGGGGCGAGAGACCCAGTACTTC. This codes for CASSLPTGGRETQYF.